These 7 T cell receptor beta chains were sequenced from one sample in a study of T cell responses to AZD1222 COVID-19 vaccine. Profiled with immunoSEQ multiplex PCR; TCRdb holds only in-frame clones, not every one. The top ten clones hold around 10% of a sample with about 84,000 clones, 80% to 90% of them seen once. The material was peripheral blood, obtained 28 days after the second AZD1222 dose. The receptors were sampled from an adult who received the AZD1222 COVID-19 vaccine.

V usage is TRBV20-1 and J usage is TRBJ2-3; TRBD1 is a possible D gene (5 bases). The CDR3 consists of 11 residues. CDR1 and CDR2 (germline): DFQATT, SNEGSKA (reference sequence). The V and J ends lost 6 bases and 9 bases respectively, with 13 bases between them. For the CDR3, the DNA is TGCAGTGCCCAAGTGGCAGGGACGCAGTATTTT. As protein: CSAQVAGTQYF.

The chain links TRBV6-1 to TRBJ2-7; TRBD2 matches at 9 bases. This CDR3 region has 15 residues. The V segment lost 6 bases and the J segment 0 bases; nucleotides outside the gene matches: 6. Per germline, CDR1 MNHNS and CDR2 SASEGT. The CDR3 bases are TGTGCCAGCAGATTTGATAGCGGGAGCTCCTACGAGCAGTACTTC. It codes for CASRFDSGSSYEQYF.

The chain joins TRBV5-6 to TRBJ1-2; D may be TRBD1 (5 bases). Trimming shortened V by 0 bases and J by 4 bases, and 25 bases separated the two germline ends. From germline, CDR1 is SGHDT and CDR2 YYEEEE. The CDR3 loop spans 19 amino acids. CDR3 residues: CASSLEEGRSPGTIYGYTF. In DNA form, the CDR3 reads TGTGCCAGCAGCTTGGAGGAGGGCAGGTCGCCCGGGACGATCTATGGCTACACCTTC.

This clone was observed a handful of times. V usage is TRBV15 and J usage is TRBJ1-6; D unclear. Per the germline V gene, CDR1 is LNHNV and CDR2 is YYDKDF (reference sequence). The V end was cut by 7 bases, the J end by 7 bases, with 11 bases between. This CDR3 is built from 13 residues. CDR3: CATTLTVNSPLHF. In DNA form, the CDR3 reads TGTGCCACCACCCTGACGGTGAATTCACCCCTCCACTTT.

The chain has TRBV4-3 and TRBJ1-6; D is ambiguous. The CDR3 has 17 amino acids. Germline CDR1 reads LGHNA; CDR2 reads YSLEER. V lost 0 bases and J lost 13, with 22 bases in between. CDR3 nucleotides: TGCGCCAGCAGCCAAGATCGGGGAGCAGGTGCCAACCGGCCCCTCCACTTT. It translates to CASSQDRGAGANRPLHF.

The table lists this clone with a count of one. The chain employs TRBV2 and TRBJ2-2, with 9 nucleotides matching TRBD1. The CDR3 runs 15 residues. Germline trimming cut 6 bases from V and 5 bases from J; bases unmatched to any gene: 7. The germline V gene encodes CDR1 SNHLY and CDR2 FYNNEI. The CDR3, as DNA: TGTGCCAGCAGGGTACAGGGGGCGCGGACCGGGGAGCTGTTTTTT. It codes for CASRVQGARTGELFF.

The chain combines TRBV28 with TRBJ2-6; TRBD1 matches at 8 bases. The CDR3 covers 15 residues. Germline V gene sequence: CDR1 MDHEN, CDR2 SYDVKM. The junction had 3 bases not matched to a gene; V was cut back by 4 bases and J by 4 bases. This CDR3 is CASSSQGGGANVLTF. CDR3 nucleotide sequence: TGTGCCAGCAGTTCACAGGGGGGAGGGGCCAACGTCCTGACTTTC.